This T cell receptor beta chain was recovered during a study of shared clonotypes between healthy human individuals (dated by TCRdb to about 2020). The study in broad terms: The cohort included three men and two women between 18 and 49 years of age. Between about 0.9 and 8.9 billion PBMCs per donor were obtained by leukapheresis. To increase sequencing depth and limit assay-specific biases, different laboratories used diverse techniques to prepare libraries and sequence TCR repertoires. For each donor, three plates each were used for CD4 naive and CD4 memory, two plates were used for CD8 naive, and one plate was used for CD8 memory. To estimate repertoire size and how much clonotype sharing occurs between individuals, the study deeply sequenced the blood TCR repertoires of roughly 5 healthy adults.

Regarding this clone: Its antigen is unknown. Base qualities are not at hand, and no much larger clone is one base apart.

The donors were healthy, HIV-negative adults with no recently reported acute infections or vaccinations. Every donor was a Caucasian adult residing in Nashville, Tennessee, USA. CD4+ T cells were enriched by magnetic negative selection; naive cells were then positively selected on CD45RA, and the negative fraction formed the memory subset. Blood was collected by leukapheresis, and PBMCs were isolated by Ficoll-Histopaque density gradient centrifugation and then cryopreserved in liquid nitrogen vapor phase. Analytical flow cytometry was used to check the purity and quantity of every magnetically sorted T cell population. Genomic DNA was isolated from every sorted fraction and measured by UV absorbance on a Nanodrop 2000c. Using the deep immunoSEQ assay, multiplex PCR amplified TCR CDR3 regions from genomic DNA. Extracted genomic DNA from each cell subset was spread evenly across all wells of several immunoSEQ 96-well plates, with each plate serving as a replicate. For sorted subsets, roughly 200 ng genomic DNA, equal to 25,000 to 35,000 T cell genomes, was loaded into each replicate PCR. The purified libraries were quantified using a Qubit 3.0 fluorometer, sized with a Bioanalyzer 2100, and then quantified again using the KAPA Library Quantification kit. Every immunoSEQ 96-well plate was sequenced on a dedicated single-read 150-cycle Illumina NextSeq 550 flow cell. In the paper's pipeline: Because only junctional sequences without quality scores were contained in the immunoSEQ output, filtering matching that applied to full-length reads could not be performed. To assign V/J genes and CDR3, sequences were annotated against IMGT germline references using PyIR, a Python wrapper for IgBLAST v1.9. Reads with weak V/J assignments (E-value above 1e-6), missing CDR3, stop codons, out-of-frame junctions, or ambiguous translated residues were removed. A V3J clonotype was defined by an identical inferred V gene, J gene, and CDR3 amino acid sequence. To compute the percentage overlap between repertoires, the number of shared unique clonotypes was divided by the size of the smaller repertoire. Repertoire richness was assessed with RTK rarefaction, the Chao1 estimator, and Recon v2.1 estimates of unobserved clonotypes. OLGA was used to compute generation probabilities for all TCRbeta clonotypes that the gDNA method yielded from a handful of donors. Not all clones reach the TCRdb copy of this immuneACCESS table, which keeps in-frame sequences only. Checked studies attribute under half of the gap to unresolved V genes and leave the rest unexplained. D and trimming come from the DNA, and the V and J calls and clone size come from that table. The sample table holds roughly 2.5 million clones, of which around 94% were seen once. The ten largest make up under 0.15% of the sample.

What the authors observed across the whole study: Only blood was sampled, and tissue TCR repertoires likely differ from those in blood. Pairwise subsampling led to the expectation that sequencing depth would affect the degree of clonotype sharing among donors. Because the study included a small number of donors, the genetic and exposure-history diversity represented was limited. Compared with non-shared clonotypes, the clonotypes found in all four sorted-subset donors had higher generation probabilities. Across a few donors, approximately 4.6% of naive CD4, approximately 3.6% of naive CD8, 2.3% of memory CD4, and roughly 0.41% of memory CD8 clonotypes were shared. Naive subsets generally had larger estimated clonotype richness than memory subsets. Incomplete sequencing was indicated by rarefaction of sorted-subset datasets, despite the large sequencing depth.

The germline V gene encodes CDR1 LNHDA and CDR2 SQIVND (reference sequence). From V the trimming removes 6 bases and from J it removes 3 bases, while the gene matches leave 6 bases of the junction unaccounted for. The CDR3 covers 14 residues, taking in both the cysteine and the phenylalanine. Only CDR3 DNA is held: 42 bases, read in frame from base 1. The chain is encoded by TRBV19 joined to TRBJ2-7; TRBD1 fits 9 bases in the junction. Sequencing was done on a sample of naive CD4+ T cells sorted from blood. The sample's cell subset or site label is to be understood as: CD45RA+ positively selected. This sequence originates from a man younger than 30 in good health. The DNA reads TGTGCCAGTAGCCAGGGACAGGGTAGCTACGAGCAGTACTTC. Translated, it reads CASSQGQGSYEQYF.